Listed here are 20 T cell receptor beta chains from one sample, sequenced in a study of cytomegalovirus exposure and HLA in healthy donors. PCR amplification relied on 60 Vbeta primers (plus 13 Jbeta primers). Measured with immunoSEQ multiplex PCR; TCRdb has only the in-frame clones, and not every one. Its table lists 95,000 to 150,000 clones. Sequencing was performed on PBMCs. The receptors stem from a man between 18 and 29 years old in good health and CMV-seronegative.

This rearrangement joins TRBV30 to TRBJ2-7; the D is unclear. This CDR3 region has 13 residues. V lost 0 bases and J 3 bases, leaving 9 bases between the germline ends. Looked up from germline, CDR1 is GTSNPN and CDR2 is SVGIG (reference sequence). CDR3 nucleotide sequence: TGTGCCTGGAGTGTACCGAACGGCTACGAGCAGTACTTC. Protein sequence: CAWSVPNGYEQYF. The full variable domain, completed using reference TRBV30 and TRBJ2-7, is SQTIHQWPATLVQPVGSPLSLECTVEGTSNPNLYWYRQAAGRGLQLLFYSVGIGQISSEVPQNLSASRPQDRQFILSSKKLLLSDSGFYLCAWSVPNGYEQYFGPGTRLTVT.

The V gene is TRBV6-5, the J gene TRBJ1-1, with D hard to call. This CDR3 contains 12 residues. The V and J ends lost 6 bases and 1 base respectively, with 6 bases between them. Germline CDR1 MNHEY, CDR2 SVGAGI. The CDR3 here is CASSQSNTEAFF. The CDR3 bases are TGTGCCAGCAGCCAGTCGAACACTGAAGCTTTCTTT.

CDR3 loop: CASSLVRGEQYF. CDR3 nucleotide sequence: TGTGCCAGCAGCTTAGTCAGGGGCGAGCAGTACTTC. This chain joins TRBV11-2 and TRBJ2-7; possible D gene TRBD1, 6 bases. The V end lost 1 base, the J end lost 6 bases, and 7 bases lay between the germline ends. The CDR3 contains 12 residues. The germline gives CDR1 SGHAT, CDR2 FQNNGV.

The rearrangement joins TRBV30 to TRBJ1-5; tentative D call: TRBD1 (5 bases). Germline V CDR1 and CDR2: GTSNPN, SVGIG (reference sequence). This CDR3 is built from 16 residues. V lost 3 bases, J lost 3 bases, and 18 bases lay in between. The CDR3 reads CAWSLHLGADNQPQHF. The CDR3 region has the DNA TGTGCCTGGAGCCTCCATCTAGGGGCGGACAATCAGCCCCAGCATTTT.

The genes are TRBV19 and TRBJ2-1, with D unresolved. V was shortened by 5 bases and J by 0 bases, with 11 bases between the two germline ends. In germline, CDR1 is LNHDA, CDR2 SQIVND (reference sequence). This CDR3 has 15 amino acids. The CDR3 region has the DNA TGTGCCAGTAGTCCTCTTGGTAGCTCCTACAATGAGCAGTTCTTC. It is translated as CASSPLGSSYNEQFF.

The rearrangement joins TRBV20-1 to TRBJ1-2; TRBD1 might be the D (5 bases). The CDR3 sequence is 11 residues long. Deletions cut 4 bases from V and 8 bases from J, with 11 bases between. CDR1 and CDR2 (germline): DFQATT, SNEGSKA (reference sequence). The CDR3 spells CSANTGEGYTF. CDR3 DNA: TGCAGTGCTAACACAGGAGAAGGCTACACCTTC.

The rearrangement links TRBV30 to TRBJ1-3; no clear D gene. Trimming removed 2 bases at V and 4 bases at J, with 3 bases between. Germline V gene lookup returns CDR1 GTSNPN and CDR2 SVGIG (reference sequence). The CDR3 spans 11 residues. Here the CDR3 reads CAWSPGNTIYF. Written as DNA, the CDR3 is TGTGCCTGGAGTCCGGGAAACACCATATATTTT.

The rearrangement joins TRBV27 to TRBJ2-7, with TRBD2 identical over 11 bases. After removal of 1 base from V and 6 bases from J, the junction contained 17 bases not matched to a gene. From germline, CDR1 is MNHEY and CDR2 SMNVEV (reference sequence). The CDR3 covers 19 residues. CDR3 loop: CASSLWPFLAGGQSVEQYF. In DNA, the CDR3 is TGTGCCAGCAGTTTATGGCCCTTCCTAGCGGGGGGCCAGTCGGTCGAGCAGTACTTC.

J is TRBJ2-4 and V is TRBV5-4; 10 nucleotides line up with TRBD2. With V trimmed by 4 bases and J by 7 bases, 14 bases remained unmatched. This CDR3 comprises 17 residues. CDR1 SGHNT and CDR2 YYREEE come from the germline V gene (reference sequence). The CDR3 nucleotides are TGTGCCAGCAGCCACGGACTAGCGGCTACCCCTGGGAACATTCAGTACTTC. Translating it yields CASSHGLAATPGNIQYF.

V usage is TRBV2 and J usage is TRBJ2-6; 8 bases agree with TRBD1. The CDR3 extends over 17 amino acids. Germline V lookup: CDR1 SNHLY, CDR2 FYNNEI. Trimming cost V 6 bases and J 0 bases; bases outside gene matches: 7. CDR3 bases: TGTGCCAGCAGCAAGGACAGGGTTAGCTCTGGGGCCAACGTCCTGACTTTC. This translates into CASSKDRVSSGANVLTF.

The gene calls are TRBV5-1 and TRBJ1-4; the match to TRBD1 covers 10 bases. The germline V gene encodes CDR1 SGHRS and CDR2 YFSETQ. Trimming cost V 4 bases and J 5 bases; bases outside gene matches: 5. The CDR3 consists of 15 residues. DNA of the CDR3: TGCGCCAGCAGCCCGTCGACAGGGGGCAATGAAAAACTGTTTTTT. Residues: CASSPSTGGNEKLFF.

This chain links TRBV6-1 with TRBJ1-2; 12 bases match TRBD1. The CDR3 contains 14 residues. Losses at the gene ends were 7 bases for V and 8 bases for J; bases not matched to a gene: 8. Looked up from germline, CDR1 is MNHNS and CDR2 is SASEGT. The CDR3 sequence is CASTDRGTGGGYTF. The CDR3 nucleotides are TGTGCCAGCACCGATAGGGGGACAGGGGGCGGCTACACCTTC.

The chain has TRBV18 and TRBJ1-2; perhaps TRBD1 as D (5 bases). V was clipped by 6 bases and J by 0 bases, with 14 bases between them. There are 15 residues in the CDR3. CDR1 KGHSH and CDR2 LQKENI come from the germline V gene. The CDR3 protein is CASSPRGETNYGYTF. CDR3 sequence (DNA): TGTGCCAGCTCCCCTCGGGGGGAAACTAACTATGGCTACACCTTC. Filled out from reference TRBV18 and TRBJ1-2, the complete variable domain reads NAGVMQNPRHLVRRRGQEARLRCSPMKGHSHVYWYRQLPEEGLKFMVYLQKENIIDESGMPKERFSAEFPKEGPSILRIQQVVRGDSAAYFCASSPRGETNYGYTFGSGTRLTVV.

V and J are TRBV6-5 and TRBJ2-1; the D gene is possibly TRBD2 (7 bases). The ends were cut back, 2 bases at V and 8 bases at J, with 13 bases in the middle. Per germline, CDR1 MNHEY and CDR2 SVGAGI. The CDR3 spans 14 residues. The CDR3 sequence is CASSYQRGGDEQFF. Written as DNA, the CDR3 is TGTGCCAGCAGTTACCAACGAGGGGGGGATGAGCAGTTCTTC.

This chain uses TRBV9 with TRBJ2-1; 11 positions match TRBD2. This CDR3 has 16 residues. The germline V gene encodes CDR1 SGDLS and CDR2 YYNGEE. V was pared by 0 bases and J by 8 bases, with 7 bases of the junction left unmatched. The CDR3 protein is CASSVASGRYIDEQFF. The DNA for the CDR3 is TGTGCCAGCAGCGTAGCTAGCGGGAGGTATATCGATGAGCAGTTCTTC.

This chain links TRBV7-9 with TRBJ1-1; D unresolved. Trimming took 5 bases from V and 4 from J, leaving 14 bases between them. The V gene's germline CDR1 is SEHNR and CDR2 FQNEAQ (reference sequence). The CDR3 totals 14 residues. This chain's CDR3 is CASSILVFGTEAFF. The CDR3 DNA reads TGTGCCAGCAGCATTCTAGTCTTTGGCACTGAAGCTTTCTTT.

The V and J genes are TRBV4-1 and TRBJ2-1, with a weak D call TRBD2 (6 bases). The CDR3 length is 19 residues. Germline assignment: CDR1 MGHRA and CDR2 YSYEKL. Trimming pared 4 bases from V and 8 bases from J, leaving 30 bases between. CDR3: CASSPRSRDFILSVYEQFF. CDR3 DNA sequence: TGCGCCAGCAGCCCACGAAGCCGGGACTTTATTCTTTCAGTCTATGAGCAGTTCTTC.

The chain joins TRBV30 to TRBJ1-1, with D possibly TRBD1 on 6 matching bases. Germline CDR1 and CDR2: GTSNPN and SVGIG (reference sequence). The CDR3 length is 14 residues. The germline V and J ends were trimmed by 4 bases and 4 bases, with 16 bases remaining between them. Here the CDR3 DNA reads TGTGCCTGGAATGGGGGCTTACTCCCCACTGAAGCTTTCTTT. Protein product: CAWNGGLLPTEAFF.

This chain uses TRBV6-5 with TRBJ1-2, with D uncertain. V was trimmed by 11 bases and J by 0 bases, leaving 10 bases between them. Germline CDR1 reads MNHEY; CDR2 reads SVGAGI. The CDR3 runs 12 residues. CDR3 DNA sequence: TGTGCCGCCGCAGGTTCTAACTATGGCTACACCTTC. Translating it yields CAAAGSNYGYTF.

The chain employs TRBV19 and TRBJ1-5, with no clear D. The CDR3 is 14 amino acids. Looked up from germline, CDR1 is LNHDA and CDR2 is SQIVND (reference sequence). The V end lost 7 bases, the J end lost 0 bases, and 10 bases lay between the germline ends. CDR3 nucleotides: TGTGCCAGTACCCCAGACATTAGCAATCAGCCCCAGCATTTT. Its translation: CASTPDISNQPQHF.